This T cell receptor (beta chain) was obtained from a study of T cells in Graves' hyperthyroidism and ophthalmopathy. This clonotype was detected only a few times. Its specificity is unknown. The CDR3 covers 13 residues. Germline loops: CDR1 SGHTA, CDR2 FQGNSA. V lost 0 bases and J lost 7; bases outside the gene matches: 0. The CDR3 regions of TCR beta were amplified from RNA transcripts. The TCR CDR3 was amplified in a first-round RT-PCR using the HTBI primer set. TCRdb called the multiplex PCR reads again in MiXCR, with one record for every CDR3 protein. The table records 300,000 to 400,000 distinct CDR3 sequences, approximately 15% of them present only once. Study-wide results and caveats: Most thyroid clonotypes expanded above 0.001 appeared in blood too.

Clinical symptoms, serum thyroxine, TRAb, thyroid ultrasound and orbital computed tomography established diagnosis. Source material for PBMCs was more than 9.5 ml fresh peripheral blood. Material for sequencing was blood. This sequence was found in a woman in her twenties or thirties with Graves' hyperthyroidism. The chain couples TRBV7-2 to TRBJ2-7; 10 positions agree with TRBD1. DNA for the CDR3: TGTGCCAGCAGCTTAGCGGGACAGGGGGAGCAGTACTTC. Encoded protein: CASSLAGQGEQYF.